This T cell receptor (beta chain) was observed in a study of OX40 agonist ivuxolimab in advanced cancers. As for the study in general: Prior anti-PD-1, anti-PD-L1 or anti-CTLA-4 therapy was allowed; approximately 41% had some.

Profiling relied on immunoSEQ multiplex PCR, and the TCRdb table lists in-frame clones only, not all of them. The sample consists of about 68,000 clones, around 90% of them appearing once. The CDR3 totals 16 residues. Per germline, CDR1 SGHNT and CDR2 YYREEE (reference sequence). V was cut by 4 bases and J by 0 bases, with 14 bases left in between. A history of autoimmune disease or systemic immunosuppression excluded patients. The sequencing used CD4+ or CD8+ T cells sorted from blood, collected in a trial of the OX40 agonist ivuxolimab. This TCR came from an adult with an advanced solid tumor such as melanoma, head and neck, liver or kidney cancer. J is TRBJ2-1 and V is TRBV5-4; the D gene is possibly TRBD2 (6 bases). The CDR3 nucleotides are TGTGCCAGCAGCGGGGGACTGGCAAGCTCCTACAATGAGCAGTTCTTC. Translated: CASSGGLASSYNEQFF.